This record concerns one TCR beta chain sequence. Antigen: not known. The data derive from a study of cytomegalovirus exposure and HLA in healthy donors. Trimming took off 7 bases at V and 4 bases at J, with 23 bases between the two ends. This CDR3 region has 16 residues. Germline V gene data show CDR1 as SGHRS and CDR2 as YFSETQ. Primers included in the PCR were 60 Vbeta and 13 Jbeta primers. The repertoire was sequenced with immunoSEQ multiplex PCR; TCRdb's copy has only in-frame clones and lacks some. The sample holds more than 90,000 clones. Study results and limitations: The authors enumerated 150 to 200 TCR beta chains as linked to cytomegalovirus. According to a later analysis, most TCR beta chains associated with CMV appeared HLA-restricted. Later analysis identified a missense DCLRE1C variant that was linked to TCR beta V- and J-gene trimming.

This TCR was recovered from a man between 25 and 39 years old in good health and CMV-seronegative. The sequencing input was PBMCs. V gene TRBV5-1 combines with J gene TRBJ1-1; no clear D gene. The CDR3 nucleotides read TGCGCCAGCTCAAATGGCGGCGGAGGGCCGACCACTGAAGCTTTCTTT. Encoded protein: CASSNGGGGPTTEAFF.